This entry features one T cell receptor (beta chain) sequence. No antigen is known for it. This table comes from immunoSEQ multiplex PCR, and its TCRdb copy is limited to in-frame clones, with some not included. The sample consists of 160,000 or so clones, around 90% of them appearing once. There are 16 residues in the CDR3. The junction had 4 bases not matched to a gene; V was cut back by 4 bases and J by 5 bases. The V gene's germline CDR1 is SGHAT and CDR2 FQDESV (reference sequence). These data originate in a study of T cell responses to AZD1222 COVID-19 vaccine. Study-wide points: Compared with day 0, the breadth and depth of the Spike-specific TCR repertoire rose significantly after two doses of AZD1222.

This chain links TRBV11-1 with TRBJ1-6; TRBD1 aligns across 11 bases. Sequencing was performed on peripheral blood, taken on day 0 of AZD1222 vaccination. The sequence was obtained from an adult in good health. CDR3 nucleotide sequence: TGTGCCAGCAGCTCCGGACAGGGGGCTCATAATTCACCCCTCCACTTT. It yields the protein CASSSGQGAHNSPLHF.